The clone carrying this TCR beta chain showed up many times. Its cognate antigen is unknown. TCRdb processed the multiplex PCR reads anew with MiXCR; each CDR3 protein has one entry. The sample records 80,000 to 130,000 distinct CDR3 sequences, 21% being singletons. These data belong to a study of breast tumors, draining lymph nodes, adjacent tissues. Points from the study as a whole: Most tumor T cells seemingly derive from lymph node, then expand in tumor. Tumors had less TCR diversity than lymph nodes, more than nontumor tissue. Compared with basal-like, luminal-like tumors shared significantly more repertoire with nontumor tissue.

Samples came from axillary lymph nodes draining the breast cancer. V was clipped by 2 bases and J by 2 bases, with 13 bases between them. The CDR3 has 15 amino acids. CDR1 MGHDK and CDR2 SYGVNS come from the germline V gene. This TCR was sampled from a female donor with breast cancer. Some clones in this sample may be carry-over from other donors' samples. The J gene is TRBJ2-7, the V gene TRBV25-1; no firm D call. Source material: axillary lymph node tissue. CDR3 DNA sequence: TGTGCCAGCAGTGAAGGGCAGGTGCTGACCTACGAGCAGTACTTC. Its translation: CASSEGQVLTYEQYF.